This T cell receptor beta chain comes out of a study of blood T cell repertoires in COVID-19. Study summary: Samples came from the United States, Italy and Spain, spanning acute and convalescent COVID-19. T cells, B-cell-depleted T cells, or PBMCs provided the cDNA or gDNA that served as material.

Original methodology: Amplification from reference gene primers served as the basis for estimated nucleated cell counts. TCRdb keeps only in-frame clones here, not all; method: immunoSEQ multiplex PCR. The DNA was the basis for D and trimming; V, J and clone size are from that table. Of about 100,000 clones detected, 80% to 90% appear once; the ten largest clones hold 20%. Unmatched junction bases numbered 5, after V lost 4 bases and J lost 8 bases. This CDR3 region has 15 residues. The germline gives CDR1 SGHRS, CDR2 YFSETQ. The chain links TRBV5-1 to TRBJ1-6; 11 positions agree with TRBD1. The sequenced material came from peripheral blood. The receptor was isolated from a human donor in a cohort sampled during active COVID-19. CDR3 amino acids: CASSTDRGQDSPLHF. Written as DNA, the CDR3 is TGCGCCAGCAGCACGGACAGGGGGCAGGATTCACCCCTCCACTTT.